The 8 T cell receptor beta chains listed next were all sequenced from one sample in a study of T cell repertoires in cytomegalovirus infection. TCRdb passed the reads through MiXCR, listing each CDR3 protein once. Among hundreds of thousands of distinct CDR3 sequences listed, around 32% were seen once. Which antigens these TCRs recognize remains unknown. Here the sequenced sample was cultured CD8+ T cells from PBMCs, taken from culture after CMV antigen stimulation. These receptors all stem from a human donor in good health (CMV status not recorded). Some clones in this sample may be carry-over from other donors' samples.

The chain carries TRBV4-1 and TRBJ2-1, with 8 bases identical to TRBD1. V dropped 0 bases and J dropped 8; count of bases not matched to a gene: 6. From germline, CDR1 is MGHRA and CDR2 YSYEKL. The CDR3 covers 15 residues. The CDR3 region is CASSQDEAGGDEQFF. CDR3 DNA sequence: TGCGCCAGCAGCCAAGATGAGGCAGGGGGCGATGAGCAGTTCTTC.

This clonotype was recorded many times. This sequence joins TRBV7-8 and TRBJ2-6; D is uncertain. V was clipped by 11 bases and J by 1 base, with 12 bases between them. The length of the CDR3 is 14 residues. The germline gives CDR1 SGHVS, CDR2 FQNEAQ. DNA for the CDR3: TGTGCCTGCCTGGGGATATCTGGGGCCAACGTCCTGACTTTC. Translated, it gives CACLGISGANVLTF. Combining the CDR3 with reference TRBV7-8 and TRBJ2-6 gives the whole variable domain GAGVSQSPRYKVAKRGQDVALRCDPISGHVSLFWYQQALGQGPEFLTYFQNEAQLDKSGLPSDRFFAERPEGSVSTLKIQRTQQEDSAVYLCACLGISGANVLTFGAGSRLTVL.

This clonotype was detected only a few times. The chain employs TRBV24-1 and TRBJ2-5, with TRBD1 matching 8 bases. V shed 3 bases and J 5 bases; nucleotides not matched to a gene: 4. The CDR3 runs 14 residues. Germline CDR1 KGHDR, CDR2 SFDVKD. The CDR3 DNA reads as TGTGCCACCAGTGATGAGGACAGGGATGAGACCCAGTACTTC. Amino acids: CATSDEDRDETQYF.

The chain carries TRBV12-5 and TRBJ1-1; the D is unclear. The CDR3 has 12 amino acids. The V and J ends lost 2 bases and 3 bases respectively, with 4 bases between them. The germline CDR1 and CDR2 sequences are LGHNT and FRNRAP. In DNA, the CDR3 is TGTGCTAGTGGTTTGTCTTACACTGAAGCTTTCTTT. It specifies CASGLSYTEAFF.

The chain joins TRBV20-1 to TRBJ2-7; 7 bases fit TRBD1. Germline V CDR1 and CDR2: DFQATT, SNEGSKA (reference sequence). The ends lost 3 bases at V and 4 bases at J; junction bases unmatched: 9. The CDR3 length is 14 residues. The CDR3 nucleotides read TGCAGTGCTAGGTCGATCCAGGGGGAATACGAGCAGTACGTC. It is translated as CSARSIQGEYEQYV.

DNA of the CDR3: TGCAGCGTTGGACAGGGAGAGGACTATGGCTACACCTTC. This gives the protein CSVGQGEDYGYTF. The V call is TRBV29-1, the J call TRBJ1-2; 7 nucleotides align to TRBD1. There are 13 residues in the CDR3. CDR1 and CDR2 from the germline V gene are SQVTM and ANQGSEA. Losses at the gene ends were 4 bases for V and 3 bases for J; bases not matched to a gene: 5.

A few counts support this clonotype. The rearrangement links TRBV29-1 to TRBJ1-2; 9 bases are a match to TRBD1. With V trimmed by 3 bases and J by 3 bases, 5 bases remained unmatched. The CDR3 covers 14 residues. Looked up from germline, CDR1 is SQVTM and CDR2 is ANQGSEA. The CDR3 is CSVDRGQGHYGYTF. DNA of the CDR3: TGCAGCGTTGATAGGGGACAGGGACACTATGGCTACACCTTC.

This clonotype was detected a few times. The J gene is TRBJ2-7, the V gene TRBV7-9; TRBD2 aligns across 7 bases. The CDR3 totals 14 residues. Germline V gene sequence: CDR1 SEHNR, CDR2 FQNEAQ (reference sequence). V shed 5 bases and J 1 base; nucleotides not matched to a gene: 5. CDR3 DNA sequence: TGTGCCAGCAGCATACCTAGCGGATCCTACGAGCAGTACTTC. Amino acids: CASSIPSGSYEQYF.